This T cell receptor (beta chain) was captured in a study of T cell repertoires in cytomegalovirus infection. Study as a whole: TCR beta signatures that were public indicated CMV infection and matching HLA type.

CDR1 KGHSH and CDR2 LQKENI come from the germline V gene. V lost 0 bases and J lost 10, with 12 bases in between. CDR3 length: 13 residues. Worth noting for this clonotype: Its antigen is as yet unknown.

MiXCR was run by TCRdb on the reads, yielding one entry per CDR3 protein. The repertoire includes about 220,000 distinct CDR3 sequences, 30% to 45% of them detected once, and 55% to 60% sits in the top ten. Sequenced here: CD8+ T cells from cultured PBMCs, sampled from culture after CMV antigen stimulation. The receptor comes from a human donor in good health (CMV status not recorded). Some clones in this sample may be carry-over from other donors' samples. V and J are TRBV18 and TRBJ1-2; a possible D gene is TRBD1 (5 bases). The DNA of the CDR3 is TGTGCCAGCTCACCACCTATGACAGAATCCTACACCTTC. Its protein is CASSPPMTESYTF.